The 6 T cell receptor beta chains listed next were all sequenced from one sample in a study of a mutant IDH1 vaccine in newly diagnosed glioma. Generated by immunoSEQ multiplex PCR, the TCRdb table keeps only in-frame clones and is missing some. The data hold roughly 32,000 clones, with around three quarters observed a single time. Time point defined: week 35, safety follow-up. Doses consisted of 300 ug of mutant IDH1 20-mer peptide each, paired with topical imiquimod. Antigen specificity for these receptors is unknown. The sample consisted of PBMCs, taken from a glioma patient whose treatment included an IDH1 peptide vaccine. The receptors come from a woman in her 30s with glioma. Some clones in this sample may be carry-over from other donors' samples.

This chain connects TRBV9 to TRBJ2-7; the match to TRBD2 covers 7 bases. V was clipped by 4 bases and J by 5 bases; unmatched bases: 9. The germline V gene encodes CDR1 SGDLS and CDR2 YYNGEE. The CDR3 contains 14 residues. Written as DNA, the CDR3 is TGTGCCAGCAGCTTAAAGGGAGGGGTCCACGAGCAGTACTTC. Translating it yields CASSLKGGVHEQYF.

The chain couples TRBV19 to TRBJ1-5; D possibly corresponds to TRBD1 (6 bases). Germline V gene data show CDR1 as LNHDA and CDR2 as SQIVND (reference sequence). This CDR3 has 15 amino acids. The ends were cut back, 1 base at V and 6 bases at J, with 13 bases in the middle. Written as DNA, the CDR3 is TGTGCCAGTAGTATAGCCGGGGGGCCGGGTCAGCCCCAGCATTTT. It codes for CASSIAGGPGQPQHF.

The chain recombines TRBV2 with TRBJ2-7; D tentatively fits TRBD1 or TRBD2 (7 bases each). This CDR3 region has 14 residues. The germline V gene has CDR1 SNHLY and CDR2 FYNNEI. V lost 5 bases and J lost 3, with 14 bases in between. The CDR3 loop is CASSSTGEGYEQYF. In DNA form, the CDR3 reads TGTGCCAGCAGTTCAACAGGGGAGGGCTACGAGCAGTACTTC.

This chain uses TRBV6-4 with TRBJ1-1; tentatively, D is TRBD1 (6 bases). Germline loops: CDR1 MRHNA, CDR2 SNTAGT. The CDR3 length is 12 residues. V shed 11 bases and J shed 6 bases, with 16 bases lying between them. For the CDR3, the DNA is TGTGCCGTCGCGTGCGGGGGCCCTGAAGCTTTCTTT. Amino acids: CAVACGGPEAFF.

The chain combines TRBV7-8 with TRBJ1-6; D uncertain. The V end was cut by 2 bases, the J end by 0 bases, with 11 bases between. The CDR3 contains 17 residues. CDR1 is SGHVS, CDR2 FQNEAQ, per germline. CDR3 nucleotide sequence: TGTGCCAGCAGCTTAAGGGTCGAGAGCTCCTATAATTCACCCCTCCACTTT. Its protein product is CASSLRVESSYNSPLHF.

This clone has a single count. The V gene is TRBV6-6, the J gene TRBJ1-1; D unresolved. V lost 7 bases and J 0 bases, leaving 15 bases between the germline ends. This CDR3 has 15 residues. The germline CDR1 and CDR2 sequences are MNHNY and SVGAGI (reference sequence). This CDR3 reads CASTPTEQVNTEAFF. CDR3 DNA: TGTGCCAGCACCCCCACAGAGCAGGTGAACACTGAAGCTTTCTTT.